The next 22 T cell receptor beta chains were all read from a single sample in a study of brain T cells in children with intractable seizures. The sample's time point: blood from clinic visit 5 months post-surgery; TSC patient then seizure free. Clones were read by immunoSEQ multiplex PCR, and TCRdb kept only the in-frame ones, dropping some. The sample has hundreds of thousands of clones, over 85% seen once. This material consisted of peripheral blood, taken 4 to 5 months after surgery. The receptors here all came from a boy under two years old with tuberous sclerosis and intractable seizures.

The chain is built from TRBV7-9 and TRBJ2-3; D uncertain. The germline V gene encodes CDR1 SEHNR and CDR2 FQNEAQ (reference sequence). V was shortened by 8 bases and J by 0 bases, with 12 bases between the two germline ends. The CDR3 has 14 residues. CDR3 loop: CASRRLESTDTQYF. For the CDR3, the DNA is TGTGCCAGCCGACGACTGGAGAGCACAGATACGCAGTATTTT. Full variable domain (rest looked up from reference TRBV7-9 and TRBJ2-3): DTGVSQNPRHKITKRGQNVTFRCDPISEHNRLYWYRQTLGQGPEFLTYFQNEAQLEKSRLLSDRFSAERPKGSFSTLEIQRTEQGDSAMYLCASRRLESTDTQYFGPGTRLTVL.

The J gene is TRBJ1-1, the V gene TRBV7-3; maybe TRBD1 (5 bases). The germline gives CDR1 SGHTA, CDR2 FQGTGA. Trimming shortened V by 5 bases and J by 3 bases, and 10 bases separated the two germline ends. The CDR3 has 13 amino acids. CDR3 nucleotide sequence: TGTGCCAGCAGCGCAGGGTTGGACACTGAAGCTTTCTTT. This sequence encodes CASSAGLDTEAFF.

The chain recombines TRBV10-3 with TRBJ2-1, with 10 nucleotides matching TRBD1. The CDR3 length is 15 residues. Germline CDR1 reads ENHRY; CDR2 reads SYGVKD. After removal of 2 bases from V and 8 bases from J, the junction contained 6 bases not matched to a gene. The CDR3 reads CAISERGTGDDEQFF. CDR3 nucleotide sequence: TGTGCCATCAGTGAGCGTGGGACAGGGGACGATGAGCAGTTCTTC.

The chain has TRBV15 and TRBJ2-3, with TRBD2 identical over 7 bases. CDR1 and CDR2 from the germline V gene are LNHNV and YYDKDF (reference sequence). The V segment lost 2 bases and the J segment 4 bases; nucleotides outside the gene matches: 12. This CDR3 spans 17 amino acids. CDR3 in amino acids: CATSRLSGRERADTQYF. The CDR3 DNA reads TGTGCCACCAGCAGATTGAGCGGGCGGGAGAGGGCAGATACGCAGTATTTT.

The count of this clone is one. This chain links TRBV30 with TRBJ1-5; unclear D gene. V lost 1 base and J 0 bases, leaving 7 bases between the germline ends. Germline CDR1 reads GTSNPN; CDR2 reads SVGIG (reference sequence). There are 14 residues in the CDR3. The CDR3, as DNA: TGTGCCTGGAGTGCCCCGTATAGCAATCAGCCCCAGCATTTT. This sequence encodes CAWSAPYSNQPQHF.

V and J are TRBV9 and TRBJ2-6; D gene uncertain. Germline values: CDR1 SGDLS, CDR2 YYNGEE. The length of the CDR3 is 14 residues. V was pared by 1 base and J by 4 bases, with 6 bases between. CDR3 coding DNA: TGTGCCAGCAGCGTATCCGAGGGGGCCAACGTCCTGACTTTC. It translates to CASSVSEGANVLTF.

A single count supports this clone. The DNA for the CDR3 is TGTGCCAGCAGCCGACTAGCGGGAGCTCAACTCAATGAGCAGTTCTTC. Encoded protein: CASSRLAGAQLNEQFF. The V and J genes are TRBV7-6 and TRBJ2-1, with 12 bases aligning to TRBD2. This CDR3 is 16 amino acids long. With V trimmed by 5 bases and J by 6 bases, 8 bases remained unmatched. The germline gives CDR1 SGHVS, CDR2 FNYEAQ.

This chain links TRBV30 with TRBJ1-2; no firm D call. The germline CDR1 and CDR2 sequences are GTSNPN and SVGIG (reference sequence). This CDR3 contains 13 residues. V was clipped by 4 bases and J by 3 bases, with 12 bases between them. CDR3 nucleotides: TGTGCCTGGAACATCCCTGGATACTATGGCTACACCTTC. It codes for CAWNIPGYYGYTF.

In regard to this clone: The sample contains more than one DNA sequence encoding this CDR3. This rearrangement joins TRBV10-3 to TRBJ1-5, with D tentatively TRBD1 (5 bases). The CDR3 consists of 14 residues. Germline CDR1 ENHRY, CDR2 SYGVKD. V shed 0 bases and J shed 4 bases, with 7 bases lying between them. This CDR3 is CAISESGGNQPQHF. CDR3 sequence (DNA): TGTGCCATCAGTGAGTCTGGGGGAAATCAGCCCCAGCATTTT.

Of note for this clone: The sample holds other DNA sequences that translate to the same CDR3. The chain joins TRBV30 to TRBJ1-6, with 7 positions matching TRBD1. Germline CDR1 is GTSNPN and CDR2 is SVGIG (reference sequence). The length of the CDR3 is 14 residues. The V segment lost 1 base and the J segment 6 bases; nucleotides outside the gene matches: 3. Written as DNA, the CDR3 is TGTGCCTGGAGTGGGACAGGAGGTAATTCACCCCTCCACTTT. Its protein is CAWSGTGGNSPLHF.

This chain links TRBV5-6 with TRBJ2-7; 9 bases fit TRBD1. V lost 0 bases to trimming and J lost 1 base; unmatched junction nucleotides: 5. The CDR3 runs to 16 residues. Germline lookup yields CDR1 SGHDT and CDR2 YYEEEE. CDR3 in DNA: TGTGCCAGCAGCTTGGCGGCGGGACAGGGTTCCTACGAGCAGTACTTC. This translates into CASSLAAGQGSYEQYF.

The chain joins TRBV7-6 to TRBJ2-5; TRBD2 agrees at 11 bases. In germline, CDR1 is SGHVS, CDR2 FNYEAQ. This CDR3 has 16 residues. The junction had 7 bases not matched to a gene; V was cut back by 5 bases and J by 2 bases. The CDR3 coding sequence is TGTGCCAGCAGCATTTTAGCGGGGGGGTCACAAGAGACCCAGTACTTC. It specifies CASSILAGGSQETQYF.

Here the CDR3 reads CATKTSGKADTQYF. DNA of the CDR3: TGTGCCACCAAAACTAGCGGGAAAGCAGATACGCAGTATTTT. The chain has TRBV10-3 and TRBJ2-3; 10 bases are shared with TRBD2. V lost 10 bases to trimming and J lost 4 bases; unmatched junction nucleotides: 8. This CDR3 contains 14 residues. The germline V gene has CDR1 ENHRY and CDR2 SYGVKD.

The rearrangement uses TRBV7-6 and TRBJ2-7; D might be TRBD1 (6 bases). CDR3 length equals 16 residues. Germline V CDR1 and CDR2: SGHVS, FNYEAQ. V gave up 5 bases and J gave up 3 bases, with 20 bases separating them. The CDR3 nucleotides are TGTGCCAGCAGCCACCGAGGTGGGGGACACTACTACGAGCAGTACTTC. Residues: CASSHRGGGHYYEQYF. Full variable domain (rest looked up from reference TRBV7-6 and TRBJ2-7): GAGVSQSPRYKVTKRGQDVALRCDPISGHVSLYWYRQALGQGPEFLTYFNYEAQQDKSGLPNDRFSAERPEGSISTLTIQRTEQRDSAMYRCASSHRGGGHYYEQYFGPGTRLTVT.

This chain uses TRBV5-1 with TRBJ1-1, with 10 bases aligning to TRBD1. V shed 4 bases, J shed 4 bases, and the junction held 7 bases outside the gene matches. Per germline, CDR1 SGHRS and CDR2 YFSETQ. CDR3 size: 15 residues. The CDR3 region is CASSEGQGRVTEAFF. In DNA, the CDR3 is TGCGCCAGCAGCGAGGGACAGGGGAGAGTCACTGAAGCTTTCTTT.

This rearrangement joins TRBV3-1 (or the pseudogene TRBV3-2) to TRBJ2-5; D is possibly TRBD1 or TRBD2 (5 bases each). V was shortened by 1 base and J by 5 bases, with 20 bases between the two germline ends. In germline, CDR1 is LGHDT, CDR2 YNNKEL (reference sequence). The CDR3 sequence is 17 residues long. The CDR3 DNA reads TGTGCCAGCAGCCAAGTTCTTAGACAGTTGGAGGAGGAGACCCAGTACTTC. This gives the protein CASSQVLRQLEEETQYF.

The chain couples TRBV7-9 to TRBJ1-1; D unresolved. The CDR3 totals 13 residues. V lost 5 bases, J lost 6 bases, and 13 bases lay in between. Germline CDR1 SEHNR, CDR2 FQNEAQ (reference sequence). In nucleotides, the CDR3 is TGTGCCAGCAGCGAAACAGAGTTTGCTGAAGCTTTCTTT. This sequence encodes CASSETEFAEAFF.

V gene TRBV11-3 combines with J gene TRBJ1-1; D unresolved. This CDR3 is built from 11 residues. Germline values: CDR1 SGHNT, CDR2 YENEEA. The V end was cut by 3 bases, the J end by 7 bases, with 6 bases between. This CDR3 reads CASSLGVEAFF. The CDR3 nucleotides are TGTGCCAGCAGCTTGGGAGTTGAAGCTTTCTTT. The full variable domain, rest sourced from reference TRBV11-3 and TRBJ1-1, is EAGVVQSPRYKIIEKKQPVAFWCNPISGHNTLYWYLQNLGQGPELLIRYENEEAVDDSQLPKDRFSAERLKGVDSTLKIQPAELGDSAVYLCASSLGVEAFFGQGTRLTVV.

The V call is TRBV5-4, the J call TRBJ2-7; TRBD2 is a possible D gene (5 bases). Germline assignment: CDR1 SGHNT and CDR2 YYREEE (reference sequence). The V end was cut by 4 bases, the J end by 2 bases, with 19 bases between. This CDR3 contains 16 residues. CDR3 in DNA: TGTGCCAGCAGCCCGGGATCGGCAGACGCTACCTACGAGCAGTACTTC. Translated: CASSPGSADATYEQYF.

In nucleotides, the CDR3 is TGTGCCAGTAGGTTCGCCGGTGAAGAGACCCAGTACTTC. It yields the protein CASRFAGEETQYF. The rearrangement joins TRBV19 to TRBJ2-5; D gene ambiguous. Germline values: CDR1 LNHDA, CDR2 SQIVND (reference sequence). Trimming removed 6 bases at V and 3 bases at J, with 11 bases between. The CDR3 is made up of 13 amino acids.

The chain couples TRBV28 to TRBJ2-5; 9 nucleotides align to TRBD2. V dropped 4 bases and J dropped 3; count of bases not matched to a gene: 6. In germline, CDR1 is MDHEN, CDR2 SYDVKM. This CDR3 contains 15 residues. The CDR3 DNA follows: TGTGCCAGCAGTTCAGCGGGAGGCCTGAAAGAGACCCAGTACTTC. This gives the protein CASSSAGGLKETQYF.

The genes are TRBV29-1 and TRBJ2-1; unclear D gene. The V end lost 6 bases, the J end lost 9 bases, and 9 bases lay between the germline ends. The CDR3 runs to 10 residues. Germline-derived CDR1 and CDR2 are SQVTM and ANQGSEA. CDR3: CSVSVGEQFF. Here the CDR3 DNA reads TGCAGCGTATCCGTGGGTGAGCAGTTCTTC.